The present T cell receptor beta chain was sequenced within a study of response to subunit inactivated influenza vaccine. With regard to this clonotype: What it binds is unknown.

Study-wide points: Authors proposed each seasonal influenza vaccination draws in few new T cells.

Germline CDR1 and CDR2: MDHEN and SYDVKM. V lost 2 bases, J lost 5 bases, and 28 bases lay in between. The CDR3 is 19 residues long. TCRdb itself ran the RT-PCR reads through MiXCR, one entry per CDR3 protein. The sample includes around 470,000 distinct CDR3 sequences, 6% to 9% of them seen just once. This TCR was sampled from a man aged 45-69 years who received an inactivated influenza vaccine. The rearrangement uses TRBV28 and TRBJ2-7; D might be TRBD1 (6 bases). The material sequenced was PBMCs from blood, taken around 25 months after vaccination. The DNA of the CDR3 is TGTGCCAGCAGTTTAAGGCATCTGGACAGCCTAATGACAAGGGACGAGCAGTACTTC. This gives the protein CASSLRHLDSLMTRDEQYF.